Shown below are 6 T cell receptor beta chains from a single sample sequenced in a study of shared clonotypes between healthy human individuals. The data were produced by immunoSEQ multiplex PCR, yet TCRdb's version contains in-frame clones alone and is incomplete. The data contain 1 million to 1.2 million clones, 60% to 80% of them singletons. The source material was memory CD4+ T cells from PBMCs. Subset given: CD45RA-negative fraction. Receptor source: a man between 18 and 29 years old in good health. Some clones in this sample may be carry-over from other donors' samples.

V gene TRBV28 combines with J gene TRBJ2-5; D not certain. The CDR3 loop spans 10 amino acids. Trimming pared 7 bases from V and 4 bases from J, leaving 4 bases between. The germline gives CDR1 MDHEN, CDR2 SYDVKM. The CDR3 sequence: CASKSETQYF. The CDR3 DNA reads TGTGCCAGCAAGTCAGAGACCCAGTACTTC.

The chain uses TRBV10-3 and TRBJ2-3; perhaps TRBD1 as D (6 bases). The CDR3 consists of 14 residues. Trimming removed 6 bases at V and 3 bases at J, with 13 bases between. The germline gives CDR1 ENHRY, CDR2 SYGVKD. The CDR3 here is CAISRDTGTDTQYF. Here the CDR3 DNA reads TGTGCCATCAGCCGGGACACGGGTACAGATACGCAGTATTTT.

This sequence joins TRBV5-1 and TRBJ1-1, with D unresolved. The CDR3 length is 14 residues. Germline values: CDR1 SGHRS, CDR2 YFSETQ. V lost 4 bases and J lost 0, with 10 bases in between. CDR3 sequence: CASSPGNMNTEAFF. The CDR3 DNA reads as TGCGCCAGCAGCCCCGGAAACATGAACACTGAAGCTTTCTTT.

About this clone itself: The sample carries other DNA sequences with the same CDR3. The rearrangement links TRBV4-1 to TRBJ2-1, with D unclear. CDR1 MGHRA and CDR2 YSYEKL come from the germline V gene. Trimming pared 1 base from V and 0 bases from J, leaving 10 bases between. The CDR3 spans 16 residues. The CDR3 reads CASSQVGRSSYNEQFF. DNA for the CDR3: TGCGCCAGCAGCCAAGTAGGGCGGAGCTCCTACAATGAGCAGTTCTTC.

This chain uses TRBV28 with TRBJ2-7; 8 nucleotides match TRBD1. Trimming at V came to 7 bases and at J to 4 bases, leaving 9 bases not matched to a gene. Germline assignment: CDR1 MDHEN and CDR2 SYDVKM. The CDR3 is 14 amino acids. The CDR3, as DNA: TGTGCCAGCAAAATGGGACAGGTGAATTACGAGCAGTACTTC. Encoded protein: CASKMGQVNYEQYF.

V and J are TRBV10-3 and TRBJ1-5; D perhaps matches TRBD1 (5 bases). Trimming took off 4 bases at V and 15 bases at J, with 19 bases between the two ends. This CDR3 region has 13 residues. Germline loops: CDR1 ENHRY, CDR2 SYGVKD. DNA for the CDR3: TGTGCCATCAGTGGGGGGGAGGGTTTCCCGTCGCATTTT. As protein: CAISGGEGFPSHF.